This TCR beta chain is drawn from a study of blood T cells in healthy people across ages. Germline loops: CDR1 DFQATT, CDR2 SNEGSKA (reference sequence). The CDR3 totals 13 residues. Trimming took off 0 bases at V and 7 bases at J, with 12 bases between the two ends. A second PCR of roughly 6 to 12 cycles used a sample-barcoded 5' primer and a J-beta primer mix. A single record per CDR3 protein comes from TCRdb applying MiXCR to the 5' RACE reads. In the table there are hundreds of thousands of distinct CDR3 sequences, roughly 41% of which are singletons. Sequenced material: blood. The J gene is TRBJ2-5, the V gene TRBV20-1, with D hard to call. The sequence derives from a man at least 80 years old in good health. CDR3 in amino acids: CSARDTLLGTQYF. DNA for the CDR3: TGCAGTGCTAGAGATACGTTGTTGGGGACCCAGTACTTC.